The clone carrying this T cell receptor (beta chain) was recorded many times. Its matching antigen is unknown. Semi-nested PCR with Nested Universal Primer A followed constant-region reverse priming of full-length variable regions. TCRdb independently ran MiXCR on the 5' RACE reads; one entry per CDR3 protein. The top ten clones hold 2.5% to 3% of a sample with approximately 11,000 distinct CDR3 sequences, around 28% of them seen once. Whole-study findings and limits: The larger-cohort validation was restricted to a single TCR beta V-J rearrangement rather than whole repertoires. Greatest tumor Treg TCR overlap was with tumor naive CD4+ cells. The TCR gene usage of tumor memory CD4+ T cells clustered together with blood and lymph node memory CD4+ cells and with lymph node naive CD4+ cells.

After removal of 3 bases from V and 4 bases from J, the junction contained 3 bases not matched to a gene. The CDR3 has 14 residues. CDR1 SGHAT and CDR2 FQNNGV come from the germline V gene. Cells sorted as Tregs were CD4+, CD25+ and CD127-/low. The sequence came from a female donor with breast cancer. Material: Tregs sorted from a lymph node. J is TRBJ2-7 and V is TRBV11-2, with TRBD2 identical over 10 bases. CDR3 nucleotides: TGTGCCAGCAGCTTTGGAGCGGGAGGGTACGAGCAGTACTTC. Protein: CASSFGAGGYEQYF.